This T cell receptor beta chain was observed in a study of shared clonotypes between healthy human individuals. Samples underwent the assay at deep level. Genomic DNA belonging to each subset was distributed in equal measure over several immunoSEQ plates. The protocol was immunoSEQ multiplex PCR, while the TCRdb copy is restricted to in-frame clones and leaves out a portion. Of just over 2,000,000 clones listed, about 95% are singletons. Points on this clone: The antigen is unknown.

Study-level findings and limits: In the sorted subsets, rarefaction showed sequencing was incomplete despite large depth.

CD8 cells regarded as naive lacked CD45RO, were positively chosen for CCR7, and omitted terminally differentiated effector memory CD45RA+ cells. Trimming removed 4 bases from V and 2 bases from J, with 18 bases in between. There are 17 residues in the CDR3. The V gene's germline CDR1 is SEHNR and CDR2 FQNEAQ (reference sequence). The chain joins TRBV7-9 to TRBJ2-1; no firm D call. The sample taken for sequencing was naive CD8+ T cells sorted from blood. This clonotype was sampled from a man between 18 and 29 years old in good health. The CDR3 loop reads CASSSPPRRAPYNEQFF. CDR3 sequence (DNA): TGTGCCAGCAGCTCCCCCCCGCGGAGAGCTCCCTACAATGAGCAGTTCTTC.